One and the same sample provided the 10 T cell receptor beta chains below, sequenced in a study of control samples from healthy donors and cancer patients. Only in-frame clones appear in the TCRdb table, and some are missing; sequencing was by immunoSEQ multiplex PCR. The repertoire holds about 150,000 clones, with 80% to 95% as singletons. Sequences were obtained from blood. Receptors originate from a man between 18 and 29 years old in good health.

The CDR3 loop reads CASSANRLAGGPNEQFF. The CDR3, as DNA: TGTGCCAGTAGTGCCAACCGACTAGCGGGAGGGCCGAATGAGCAGTTCTTC. The chain uses TRBV19 and TRBJ2-1; 14 bases line up with TRBD2. CDR1 and CDR2 (germline): LNHDA, SQIVND (reference sequence). The V segment lost 5 bases and the J segment 7 bases; nucleotides outside the gene matches: 10. There are 17 residues in the CDR3.

This chain links TRBV3-1 (or the pseudogene TRBV3-2) with TRBJ1-2; D is ambiguous. The V and J ends lost 0 bases and 4 bases respectively, with 9 bases between them. Germline V lookup: CDR1 LGHDT, CDR2 YNNKEL (reference sequence). CDR3 length: 14 residues. Here the CDR3 DNA reads TGTGCCAGCAGCCAAGAGGGCAGGCTCTATGGCTACACCTTC. Its translation is CASSQEGRLYGYTF.

The chain recombines TRBV27 with TRBJ1-2; 7 nucleotides align to TRBD1. The CDR3 covers 14 residues. Per germline, CDR1 MNHEY and CDR2 SMNVEV (reference sequence). V dropped 5 bases and J dropped 3; count of bases not matched to a gene: 6. This chain's CDR3 is CASSPGTVDYGYTF. The CDR3 DNA follows: TGTGCCAGCAGTCCCGGGACAGTCGACTATGGCTACACCTTC.

This chain uses TRBV30 with TRBJ2-5; the D call may be TRBD1 or TRBD2 (5 bases each). CDR3 length: 12 amino acids. The germline V and J ends were trimmed by 5 bases and 4 bases, with 11 bases remaining between them. CDR1 and CDR2 from the germline V gene are GTSNPN and SVGIG (reference sequence). CDR3 in amino acids: CAWGDRTETQYF. CDR3 bases: TGTGCCTGGGGGGACCGCACAGAGACCCAGTACTTC.

This rearrangement joins TRBV10-3 to TRBJ1-5; no clear D gene. With 1 base removed from V and 4 bases from J, the gap between germline ends came to 5 bases. CDR3 length equals 13 residues. Germline assignment: CDR1 ENHRY and CDR2 SYGVKD. The CDR3 DNA sequence: TGTGCCATCAGTGAGTGGTGGAATCAGCCCCAGCATTTT. The encoded protein is CAISEWWNQPQHF.

The chain combines TRBV11-2 with TRBJ2-7; no clear D gene. This CDR3 contains 18 residues. V was shortened by 2 bases and J by 2 bases, with 22 bases between the two germline ends. Germline CDR1 SGHAT, CDR2 FQNNGV. The DNA for the CDR3 is TGTGCCAGCAGCTTATCTCCTCGAGCAGAAGACTTTACCTACGAGCAGTACTTC. It codes for CASSLSPRAEDFTYEQYF.

The chain employs TRBV5-1 and TRBJ1-1; possibly TRBD1 for D (6 bases). Germline-derived CDR1 and CDR2 are SGHRS and YFSETQ. CDR3 length: 15 residues. The V and J ends lost 4 bases and 0 bases respectively, with 13 bases between them. The CDR3 nucleotides read TGCGCCAGCAGCGGAGGACAGATATTGAACACTGAAGCTTTCTTT. Encoded protein: CASSGGQILNTEAFF.

This chain joins TRBV6-6 and TRBJ2-1; TRBD2 aligns across 8 bases. This CDR3 has 14 amino acids. Looked up from germline, CDR1 is MNHNY and CDR2 is SVGAGI (reference sequence). V shed 7 bases, J shed 4 bases, and the junction held 6 bases outside the gene matches. CDR3 coding DNA: TGTGCCAGCATCTCTCAGCGGGGGTACAATGAGCAGTTCTTC. Translating gives CASISQRGYNEQFF.

The rearrangement joins TRBV18 to TRBJ2-5; TRBD1 might be the D (6 bases). Germline lookup yields CDR1 KGHSH and CDR2 LQKENI. V was shortened by 3 bases and J by 9 bases, with 29 bases between the two germline ends. This CDR3 has 18 amino acids. The CDR3 DNA sequence: TGTGCCAGCTCACCTATCTTTGGCAGGGGCCGACATCTTACGTCCCAGTACTTC. Its translation: CASSPIFGRGRHLTSQYF. Complete variable domain (other parts from reference TRBV18 and TRBJ2-5): NAGVMQNPRHLVRRRGQEARLRCSPMKGHSHVYWYRQLPEEGLKFMVYLQKENIIDESGMPKERFSAEFPKEGPSILRIQQVVRGDSAAYFCASSPIFGRGRHLTSQYFGPGTRLLVL.

There are a few counts of this clone. The rearrangement links TRBV6-5 to TRBJ1-1; perhaps TRBD1 as D (5 bases). CDR3 length: 15 residues. Germline values: CDR1 MNHEY, CDR2 SVGAGI. Trimming took off 7 bases at V and 1 base at J, with 16 bases between the two ends. The DNA of the CDR3 is TGTGCCAGCACCCCCAGGGAAGGGAAGAACACTGAAGCTTTCTTT. Its protein is CASTPREGKNTEAFF.